This T cell receptor beta chain derives from a study of T cell responses to AZD1222 COVID-19 vaccine. Study as a whole: Second-dose intervals near 4 or 12 weeks were combined.

V dropped 2 bases and J dropped 2 bases, with 16 bases sitting between them. The CDR3 runs 16 residues. Germline V gives CDR1 LGHDT, CDR2 YNNKEL (reference sequence). Sequenced by immunoSEQ multiplex PCR; TCRdb stores in-frame clones only, minus some. The sample shows 70,000 to 85,000 clones, 75% to 90% of them seen only once. The receptor's source is an adult in good health. The sample here was peripheral blood, taken on day 0 of AZD1222 vaccination. The V and J genes are TRBV3-1 (or the pseudogene TRBV3-2) and TRBJ2-7; D may be TRBD1 (6 bases). The CDR3 is CASSQLRGLRAYEQYF. In DNA form, the CDR3 reads TGTGCCAGCAGCCAACTCAGGGGCCTTCGGGCCTACGAGCAGTACTTC.